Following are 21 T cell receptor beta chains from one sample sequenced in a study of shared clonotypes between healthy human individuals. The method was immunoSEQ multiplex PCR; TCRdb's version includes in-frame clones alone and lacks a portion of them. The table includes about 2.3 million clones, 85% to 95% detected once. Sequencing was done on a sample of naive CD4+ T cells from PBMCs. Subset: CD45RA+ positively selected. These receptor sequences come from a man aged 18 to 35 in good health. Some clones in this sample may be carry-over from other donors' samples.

The CDR3 region is CASSLEGGQNSYEQYF. CDR3 in DNA: TGCGCCAGCAGCTTGGAAGGGGGACAGAACTCCTACGAGCAGTACTTC. This chain connects TRBV5-1 to TRBJ2-7; 7 nucleotides agree with TRBD1. CDR3 length equals 16 residues. Germline CDR1 and CDR2: SGHRS and YFSETQ. V trimming: 0 bases; J trimming: 0 bases; junction bases outside the gene matches: 6.

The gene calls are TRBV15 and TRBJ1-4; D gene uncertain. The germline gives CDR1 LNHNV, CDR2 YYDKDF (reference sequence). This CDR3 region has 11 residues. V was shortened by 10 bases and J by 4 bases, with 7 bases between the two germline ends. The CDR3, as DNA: TGTGCCAGCGGATTTAATGAAAAACTGTTTTTT. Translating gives CASGFNEKLFF.

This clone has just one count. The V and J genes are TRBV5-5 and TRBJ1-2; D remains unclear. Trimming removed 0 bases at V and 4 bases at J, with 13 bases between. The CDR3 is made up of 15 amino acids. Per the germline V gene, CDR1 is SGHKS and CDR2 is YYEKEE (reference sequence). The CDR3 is CASSLGRPRAYGYTF. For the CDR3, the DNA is TGTGCCAGCAGCTTGGGACGGCCCCGGGCCTATGGCTACACCTTC.

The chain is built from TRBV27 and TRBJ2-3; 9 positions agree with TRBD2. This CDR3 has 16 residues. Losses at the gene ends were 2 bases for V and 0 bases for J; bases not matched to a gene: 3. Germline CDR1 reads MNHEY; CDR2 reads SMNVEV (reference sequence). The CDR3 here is CASSLRLAGSTDTQYF. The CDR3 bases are TGTGCCAGCAGTTTAAGGCTAGCGGGGAGCACAGATACGCAGTATTTT.

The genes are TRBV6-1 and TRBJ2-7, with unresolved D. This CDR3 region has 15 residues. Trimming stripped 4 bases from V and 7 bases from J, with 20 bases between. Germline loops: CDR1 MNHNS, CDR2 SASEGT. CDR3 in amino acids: CASSGLGPAPREQYF. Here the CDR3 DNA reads TGTGCCAGCAGTGGGTTAGGTCCTGCCCCTCGGGAGCAGTACTTC.

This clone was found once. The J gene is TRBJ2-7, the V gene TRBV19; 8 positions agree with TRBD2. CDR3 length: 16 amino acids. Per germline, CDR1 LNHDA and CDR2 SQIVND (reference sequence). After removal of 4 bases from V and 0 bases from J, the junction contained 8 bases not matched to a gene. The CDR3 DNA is TGTGCCAGTAGTAAAGTACTAGCGGTAAACTCCTACGAGCAGTACTTC. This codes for CASSKVLAVNSYEQYF.

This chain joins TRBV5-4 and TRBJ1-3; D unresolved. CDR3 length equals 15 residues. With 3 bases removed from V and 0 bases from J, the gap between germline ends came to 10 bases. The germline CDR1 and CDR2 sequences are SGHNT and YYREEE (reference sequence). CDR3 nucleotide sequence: TGTGCCAGCAGCTCCAAAAAGAGCTCTGGAAACACCATATATTTT. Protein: CASSSKKSSGNTIYF.

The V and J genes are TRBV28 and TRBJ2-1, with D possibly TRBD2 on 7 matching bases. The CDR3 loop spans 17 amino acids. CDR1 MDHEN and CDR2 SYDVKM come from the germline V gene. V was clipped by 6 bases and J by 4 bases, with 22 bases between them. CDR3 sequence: CASRPLEGRGDYNEQFF. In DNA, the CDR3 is TGTGCCAGCAGACCTTTGGAGGGGAGGGGGGATTACAATGAGCAGTTCTTC.

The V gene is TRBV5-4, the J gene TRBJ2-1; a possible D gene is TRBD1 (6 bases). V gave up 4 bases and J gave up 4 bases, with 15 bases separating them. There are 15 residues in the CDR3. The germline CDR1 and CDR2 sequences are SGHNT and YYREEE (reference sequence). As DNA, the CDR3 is TGTGCCAGCAGCCCATGGGGGCCAGGGTACAATGAGCAGTTCTTC. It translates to CASSPWGPGYNEQFF.

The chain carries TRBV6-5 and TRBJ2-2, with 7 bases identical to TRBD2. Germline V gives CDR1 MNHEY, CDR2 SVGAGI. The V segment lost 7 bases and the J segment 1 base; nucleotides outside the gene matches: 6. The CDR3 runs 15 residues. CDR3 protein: CASISPSGNTGELFF. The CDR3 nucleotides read TGTGCCAGCATTTCCCCTAGCGGGAACACCGGGGAGCTGTTTTTT.

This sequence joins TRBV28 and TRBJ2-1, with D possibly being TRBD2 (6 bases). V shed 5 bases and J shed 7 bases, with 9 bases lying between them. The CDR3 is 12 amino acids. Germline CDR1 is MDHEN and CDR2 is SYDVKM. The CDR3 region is CASSPLANEQFF. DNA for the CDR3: TGTGCCAGCAGTCCTCTAGCGAATGAGCAGTTCTTC.

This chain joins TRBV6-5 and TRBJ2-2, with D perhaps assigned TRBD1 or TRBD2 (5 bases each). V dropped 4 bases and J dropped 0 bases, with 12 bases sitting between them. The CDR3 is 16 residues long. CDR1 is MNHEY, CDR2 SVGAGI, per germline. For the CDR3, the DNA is TGTGCCAGCAGTTCGGGGCTGTACTCGAACACCGGGGAGCTGTTTTTT. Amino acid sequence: CASSSGLYSNTGELFF.

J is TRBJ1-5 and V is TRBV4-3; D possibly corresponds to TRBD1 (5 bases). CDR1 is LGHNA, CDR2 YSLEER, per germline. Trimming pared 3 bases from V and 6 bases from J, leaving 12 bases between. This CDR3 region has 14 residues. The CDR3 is CASSQLQGLQPQHF. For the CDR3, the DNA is TGCGCCAGCAGCCAGCTCCAGGGTCTTCAGCCCCAGCATTTT.

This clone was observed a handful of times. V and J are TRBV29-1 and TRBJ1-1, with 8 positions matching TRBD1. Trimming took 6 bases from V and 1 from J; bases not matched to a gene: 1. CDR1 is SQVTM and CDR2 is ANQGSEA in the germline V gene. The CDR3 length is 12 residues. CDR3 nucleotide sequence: TGCAGCGTCAGGGGGCCGAACACTGAAGCTTTCTTT. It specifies CSVRGPNTEAFF. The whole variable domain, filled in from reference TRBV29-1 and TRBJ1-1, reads SAVISQKPSRDICQRGTSLTIQCQVDSQVTMMFWYRQQPGQSLTLIATANQGSEATYESGFVIDKFPISRPNLTFSTLTVSNMSPEDSSIYLCSVRGPNTEAFFGQGTRLTVV.

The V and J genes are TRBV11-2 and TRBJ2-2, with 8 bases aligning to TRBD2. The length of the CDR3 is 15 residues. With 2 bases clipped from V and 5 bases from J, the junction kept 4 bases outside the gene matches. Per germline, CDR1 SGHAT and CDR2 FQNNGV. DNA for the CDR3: TGTGCCAGCAGCTTAAGCGGGAGAAGGACCGGGGAGCTGTTTTTT. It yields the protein CASSLSGRRTGELFF. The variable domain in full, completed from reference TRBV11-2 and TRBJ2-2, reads EAGVAQSPRYKIIEKRQSVAFWCNPISGHATLYWYQQILGQGPKLLIQFQNNGVVDDSQLPKDRFSAERLKGVDSTLKIQPAKLEDSAVYLCASSLSGRRTGELFFGEGSRLTVL.

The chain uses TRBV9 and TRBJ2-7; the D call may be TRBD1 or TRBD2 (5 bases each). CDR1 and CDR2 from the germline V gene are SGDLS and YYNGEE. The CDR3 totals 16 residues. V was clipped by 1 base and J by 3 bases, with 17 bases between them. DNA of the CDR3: TGTGCCAGCAGCGTATACCCTGGGCCAGGGAGCTACGAGCAGTACTTC. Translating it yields CASSVYPGPGSYEQYF.

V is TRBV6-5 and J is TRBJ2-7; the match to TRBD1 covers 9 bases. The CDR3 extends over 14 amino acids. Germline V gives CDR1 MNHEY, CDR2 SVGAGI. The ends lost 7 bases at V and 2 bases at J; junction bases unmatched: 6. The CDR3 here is CASKTGTGTYEQYF. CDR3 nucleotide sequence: TGTGCCAGCAAGACCGGGACAGGGACCTACGAGCAGTACTTC.

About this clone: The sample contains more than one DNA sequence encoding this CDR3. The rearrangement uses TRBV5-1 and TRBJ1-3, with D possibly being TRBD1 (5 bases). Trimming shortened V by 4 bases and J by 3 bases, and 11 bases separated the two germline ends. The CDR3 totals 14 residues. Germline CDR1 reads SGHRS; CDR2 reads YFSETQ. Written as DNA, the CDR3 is TGCGCCAGCAGCCTTGGGACCGGTGGAAACACCATATATTTT. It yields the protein CASSLGTGGNTIYF.

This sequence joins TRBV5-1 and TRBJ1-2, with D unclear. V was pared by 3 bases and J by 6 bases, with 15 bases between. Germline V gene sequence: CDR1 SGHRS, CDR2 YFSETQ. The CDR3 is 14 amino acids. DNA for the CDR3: TGCGCCAGCAGCTCGTCGGATGGCAATAATGGCTACACCTTC. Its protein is CASSSSDGNNGYTF.

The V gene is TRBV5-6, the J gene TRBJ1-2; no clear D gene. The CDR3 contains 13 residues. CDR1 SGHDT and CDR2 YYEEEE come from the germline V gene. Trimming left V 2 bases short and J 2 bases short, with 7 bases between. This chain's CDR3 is CASSFPRNYGYTF. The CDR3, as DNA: TGTGCCAGCAGCTTTCCAAGGAACTATGGCTACACCTTC. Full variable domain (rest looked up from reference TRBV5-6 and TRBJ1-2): DAGVTQSPTHLIKTRGQQVTLRCSPKSGHDTVSWYQQALGQGPQFIFQYYEEEERQRGNFPDRFSGHQFPNYSSELNVNALLLGDSALYLCASSFPRNYGYTFGSGTRLTVV.

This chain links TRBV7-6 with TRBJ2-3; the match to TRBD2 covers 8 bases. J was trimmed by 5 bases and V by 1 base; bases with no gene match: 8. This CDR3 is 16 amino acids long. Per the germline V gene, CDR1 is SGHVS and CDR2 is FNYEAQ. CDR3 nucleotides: TGTGCCAGCAGCTTAGAGGGGGGACTAGGCGTAGATACGCAGTATTTT. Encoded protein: CASSLEGGLGVDTQYF.